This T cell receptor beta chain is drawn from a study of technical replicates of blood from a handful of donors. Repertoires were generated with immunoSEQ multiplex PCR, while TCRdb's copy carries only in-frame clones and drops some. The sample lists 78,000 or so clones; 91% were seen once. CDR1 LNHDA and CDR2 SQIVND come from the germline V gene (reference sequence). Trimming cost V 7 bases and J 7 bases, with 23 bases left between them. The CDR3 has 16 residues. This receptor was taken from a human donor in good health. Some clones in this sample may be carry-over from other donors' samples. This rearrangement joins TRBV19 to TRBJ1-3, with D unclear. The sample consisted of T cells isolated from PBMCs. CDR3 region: CASNPLGVTSRNTIYF. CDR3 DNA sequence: TGTGCCAGTAACCCCCTCGGGGTAACGTCCCGGAACACCATATATTTT.